One and the same sample provided the 8 T cell receptor beta chains below, sequenced in a study of cytomegalovirus exposure and HLA in healthy donors. Use of 60 Vbeta and 13 Jbeta primers characterized the PCR. This table comes from immunoSEQ multiplex PCR, and its TCRdb copy is limited to in-frame clones, with some not included. The table records around 150,000 clones, roughly 80% of them present only once. The sequenced sample consisted of PBMCs. The receptors come from a human donor in good health.

This clone appeared once. This chain links TRBV30 with TRBJ1-1; D may be TRBD1 (5 bases). The CDR3 length is 12 residues. CDR1 and CDR2 from the germline V gene are GTSNPN and SVGIG (reference sequence). The V and J ends lost 3 bases and 5 bases respectively, with 10 bases between them. The chain's CDR3 is CAWSLGGTEAFF. The CDR3, as DNA: TGTGCCTGGAGCCTGGGGGGTACTGAAGCTTTCTTT. The whole variable domain, remainder taken from reference TRBV30 and TRBJ1-1, is SQTIHQWPATLVQPVGSPLSLECTVEGTSNPNLYWYRQAAGRGLQLLFYSVGIGQISSEVPQNLSASRPQDRQFILSSKKLLLSDSGFYLCAWSLGGTEAFFGQGTRLTVV.

The V call is TRBV4-3, the J call TRBJ2-1; 10 nucleotides match TRBD2. Germline lookup yields CDR1 LGHNA and CDR2 YSLEER. The CDR3 runs 17 residues. J gave up 3 bases and V 0 bases, and 5 bases lay outside the gene matches. CDR3 nucleotides: TGCGCCAGCAGCCAAGATCTGGGGACTAGCGACTACAATGAGCAGTTCTTC. Amino acids: CASSQDLGTSDYNEQFF.

This chain joins TRBV7-8 and TRBJ1-2; 7 bases line up with TRBD1. The CDR3 has 13 residues. Germline loops: CDR1 SGHVS, CDR2 FQNEAQ. With V trimmed by 5 bases and J by 7 bases, 7 bases remained unmatched. In nucleotides, the CDR3 is TGTGCCAGCAGCGCCGGGACAGAAGTTGGCTACACCTTC. Translated: CASSAGTEVGYTF.

The rearrangement joins TRBV7-9 to TRBJ1-2; tentatively, D is TRBD1 (5 bases). The CDR3 covers 14 residues. The V end was cut by 5 bases, the J end by 12 bases, with 22 bases between. Germline assignment: CDR1 SEHNR and CDR2 FQNEAQ (reference sequence). CDR3 nucleotide sequence: TGTGCCAGCAGCCCCGGCGGGGCAGAGAAGCAACACACCTTC. Translation: CASSPGGAEKQHTF.

V is TRBV5-4 and J is TRBJ2-1, with a tentative D call TRBD2 (6 bases). Germline V lookup: CDR1 SGHNT, CDR2 YYREEE (reference sequence). CDR3 length: 12 amino acids. V gave up 5 bases and J gave up 7 bases, with 10 bases separating them. This CDR3 reads CASSLAENEQFF. The CDR3 nucleotides are TGTGCCAGCAGTTTAGCGGAGAATGAGCAGTTCTTC.

V gene TRBV5-1 combines with J gene TRBJ2-1; 14 positions agree with TRBD2. The germline gives CDR1 SGHRS, CDR2 YFSETQ. The CDR3 totals 17 residues. The V and J ends lost 10 bases and 6 bases, in that order; junction bases with no gene match: 15. The CDR3 region has the DNA TGCGCCTCCTACCAGGAGGGGACTAGCGGGAGTAGCAATGAGCAGTTCTTC. Translating gives CASYQEGTSGSSNEQFF.

The rearrangement uses TRBV27 and TRBJ1-2; tentatively, D is TRBD1 (6 bases). Trimming left V 0 bases short and J 7 bases short, with 21 bases between. The CDR3 is made up of 17 amino acids. The germline CDR1 and CDR2 sequences are MNHEY and SMNVEV (reference sequence). CDR3 DNA sequence: TGTGCCAGCAGTTTATCGGGCAGGGGATTGAGTGTCGCTGGCTACACCTTC. This translates into CASSLSGRGLSVAGYTF.

This chain joins TRBV7-3 and TRBJ2-3; D is possibly TRBD2 (6 bases). Looked up from germline, CDR1 is SGHTA and CDR2 is FQGTGA. This CDR3 is 13 amino acids long. V lost 4 bases to trimming and J lost 6 bases, with 11 bases between them. In DNA form, the CDR3 reads TGTGCCAGCAGCTGGGGCGGAGGGGATACGCAGTATTTT. This codes for CASSWGGGDTQYF.